This T cell receptor beta chain comes out of a study of radiotherapy plus CTLA-4 blockade in lung cancer. Study-level background: Patients showed objective responses in under 20% of cases, and disease control was achieved by under 40%.

The CDR3 runs to 15 residues. After removal of 4 bases from V and 5 bases from J, the junction contained 9 bases not matched to a gene. Looked up from germline, CDR1 is SGHDT and CDR2 is YYEEEE. Findings and limits, study-wide: Among reported predictors of response, early blood T cell clone dynamics with interferon-beta performed best. TCR clones originating in tumors grew in number in blood after radiotherapy plus ipilimumab.

In regard to this clone: Its antigen is currently unknown.

Chemo-refractory metastatic non-small-cell lung cancer patients underwent focal radiation alongside CTLA-4 blockade with ipilimumab. The assay was immunoSEQ multiplex PCR, and TCRdb's table has in-frame clones only and misses some. The sample lists 13,000 to 15,000 clones, 70% to 90% occurring once. The chain uses TRBV5-6 and TRBJ1-1, with TRBD1 identical over 9 bases. The origin of this receptor is a human donor with non-small cell lung cancer that progressed on radiotherapy plus ipilimumab. Some clones in this sample may be carry-over from other donors' samples. Sequenced here: peripheral blood, sampled from a patient treated with radiotherapy plus ipilimumab. CDR3 in amino acids: CASSLTGGERTEAFF. The CDR3 coding sequence is TGTGCCAGCAGCCTTACAGGGGGCGAAAGGACTGAAGCTTTCTTT. Full variable domain (missing parts from reference TRBV5-6 and TRBJ1-1): DAGVTQSPTHLIKTRGQQVTLRCSPKSGHDTVSWYQQALGQGPQFIFQYYEEEERQRGNFPDRFSGHQFPNYSSELNVNALLLGDSALYLCASSLTGGERTEAFFGQGTRLTVV.